This T cell receptor (beta chain) is from a study of CD8+ T cells in alopecia areata. Broader study findings: Treatment with tofacitinib significantly lowered scalp clonality and reduced expanded CD8+ clones among the top 100.

Worth noting for this clone: Its antigen is currently unknown.

RNA, once extracted, was reverse transcribed into cDNA for use as the sequencing template. Profiled with immunoSEQ multiplex PCR; TCRdb holds only in-frame clones, not every one. This table has 150,000 to 200,000 clones, around 71% appearing once. The ends lost 4 bases at V and 5 bases at J; junction bases unmatched: 8. The germline V gene has CDR1 SGHDT and CDR2 YYEEEE. The CDR3 runs 15 residues. Treatment given: oral pan-JAK inhibitor, 5-10 mg twice daily. The chain combines TRBV5-6 with TRBJ2-5; 10 nucleotides align to TRBD1. The sequence was obtained from a human donor with alopecia areata. The source material was CD4+ T cells sorted from blood, sampled at week 4, from a patient treated with tofacitinib. The DNA for the CDR3 is TGTGCCAGCAGCCTACCGGGACAGGGGAGCGAGACCCAGTACTTC. Residues: CASSLPGQGSETQYF.